This T cell receptor (beta chain) was found in a study of Ad26.COV2.S vaccination and SARS-CoV-2 variants. Some clones are missing from TCRdb's copy, which holds only in-frame ones; the method was immunoSEQ multiplex PCR. Among some 480,000 clones listed, approximately 88% were seen once. There are 15 residues in the CDR3. Trimming cost V 6 bases and J 4 bases; bases outside gene matches: 10. Germline loops: CDR1 SGHRS, CDR2 YFSETQ. A word on this clone: Its antigen is undetermined.

Treatment given: about 20 received Ad26.COV2.S at low or high dose, single or two shots; several received placebo; per-sample allocation not given. Vaccine and placebo recipients were sampled on day 63 after the first injection. Study results and caveats: Individuals receiving vaccine had higher spike-specific TCR breadth than placebo recipients did.

This material consisted of peripheral blood, taken in a trial of Ad26.COV2.S vaccine versus placebo. The sequence came from a person aged 18-65 years who received the Ad26.COV2.S COVID-19 vaccine or a placebo. The chain has TRBV5-1 and TRBJ2-7, with 10 bases identical to TRBD2. The CDR3 nucleotides read TGCGCCAGCACCCCAAAGGCTAGCGGGAGTTACGAGCAGTACTTC. Protein sequence: CASTPKASGSYEQYF.